The source of this T cell receptor beta chain is a study of regulatory T cells in long-lasting Graves disease. Whole-study context: For a period under 3 months, newly diagnosed Graves' patients had taken antithyroid drugs.

Concerning this clonotype: The antigen remains undetermined.

Building the TCR beta libraries relied on iRepertoire HTBI primers, and CDR3 regions underwent Arm-PCR. TCRdb fed the multiplex PCR reads into MiXCR, producing one record per CDR3 protein. The profile shows about 470,000 distinct CDR3 sequences, more than 12% of them singletons. The CDR3 is made up of 17 amino acids. Germline assignment: CDR1 MNHNS and CDR2 SASEGT. V lost 2 bases to trimming and J lost 3 bases; unmatched junction nucleotides: 4. Whole-study results and caveats: Only peripheral blood was studied, not thyroid tissue. There was favoring of TRBV28, TRBJ1-2 and TRBJ2-5 in persistent disease.

Sample time point: newly diagnosed GD, antithyroid drugs for less than 3 months. PBMC-extracted RNA yielded the TCR library. These records were also assigned to another study, of T cells in Graves' hyperthyroidism and ophthalmopathy.

Sequences were derived from peripheral blood mononuclear cells (PBMCs), sampled at new diagnosis, from a patient treated with antithyroid drugs. This TCR was recovered from a woman aged 30 to 39 with Graves disease. The chain carries TRBV6-1 and TRBJ2-1, with 13 bases matching TRBD2. In DNA, the CDR3 is TGTGCCAGCAGTGAAAGGACTAGCGGGAGCATCTACAATGAGCAGTTCTTC. Translation: CASSERTSGSIYNEQFF.